This T cell receptor (beta chain) was recorded in a study of T cells in localized non-small cell lung cancer (dated by TCRdb to 2018 to 2020). A note on the overall study: T cell repertoires of 200 to 250 early-stage NSCLC patients were analyzed, with tumors being compared against uninvolved tumor-adjacent lungs. NSCLC patients had a mean age of around 61 years, and around 140 were male and 85 to 110 female. The cohort was made up of a few hundred treatment-naive NSCLC patients whose localized lung tumors had been resected. What the authors observed across the whole study: Longer overall survival was associated with higher blood T cell density, whereas shorter survival was associated with higher adjacent-lung clonality. Uninvolved tumor-adjacent lung showed the highest T cell clonality, higher than tumor, which suggests more focused antigenic responses in the uninvolved tumor-adjacent lung. Multi-region tumor sequencing was not performed, so intratumor heterogeneity could not be excluded. Since the design was exploratory, TCR variables were selected using unadjusted p-values with no false-discovery rate correction. A median of 57 of the top 100 tumor clones were detected in paired uninvolved adjacent lung, and about 29 of these tumor clones were also found among the top 100 clones of the paired uninvolved adjacent lung.

Spanning cysteine to phenylalanine, the CDR3 consists of 13 amino acids. Only the CDR3 DNA is retained, 39 bases long and in frame from the first base. Reading the germline V gene (reference sequence) gives CDR1 LNHDA and CDR2 SQIVND. Trimming removed 7 bases from V and 7 bases from J, leaving 14 bases between the germline ends. TCR beta CDR3 regions were sequenced from DNA using the immunoSEQ Assay. The authors' analysis ran thus. To compute T cell density, TCR beta template counts were normalized to usable DNA, which was estimated by amplifying housekeeping genes. Richness was estimated using the preseqR package, with extrapolation to 400,000 templates for PBMC samples and to 120,000 templates for tissue samples. Clonality was calculated as one minus Pielou's evenness. Tissue-enriched TCRs were identified through differential abundance testing performed on productive amino-acid clonotypes, with a minimum total count of 5 and an alpha of 0.1. The Jaccard Index and the Morisita Overlap Index were used to measure repertoire overlap between compartments. GLIPH grouped TCR beta CDR3s together with public tetramer-defined viral CDR3s, and a viral motif had to include at least three viral sequences and show V-gene enrichment. TCRdb limited this immuneACCESS table to in-frame rearrangements with V and J called. A share of clones is missing; checked studies link under half to unresolved V genes, and the rest is unexplained. V and J calls and clone size are copied from that table; D and trimming were computed from the DNA. In all, the sample holds around 45,000 clones, and about 88% of those were seen once. Of the sample, approximately 2.4% is held by the ten largest clones.

To note about this clone: Its binding antigen is unknown. No qualities accompany the bases; no much larger clone lies one base away.

At diagnosis, tumor, uninvolved tumor-adjacent lung and peripheral blood were collected and then preserved as a mix of FFPE and fresh-frozen material. For TCR repertoire profiling, blood samples were analyzed in the form of peripheral blood mononuclear cells. The chain is encoded by TRBV19 joined to TRBJ1-5, with the D gene uncertain. The sequence was collected from a man between 40 and 75 years old with stage II lung adenocarcinoma. Sequenced here: PBMCs, sampled before any cancer treatment. The DNA is TGTGCCAGTACTACATACGTCGGCCAGCCCCAGCATTTT. Translated, this is CASTTYVGQPQHF. This CDR3, with the reference TRBV19 and TRBJ1-5 proteins standing in past its ends, gives the full variable domain DGGITQSPKYLFRKEGQNVTLSCEQNLNHDAMYWYRQDPGQGLRLIYYSQIVNDFQKGDIAEGYSVSREKKESFPLTVTSAQKNPTAFYLCASTTYVGQPQHFGDGTRLSIL.